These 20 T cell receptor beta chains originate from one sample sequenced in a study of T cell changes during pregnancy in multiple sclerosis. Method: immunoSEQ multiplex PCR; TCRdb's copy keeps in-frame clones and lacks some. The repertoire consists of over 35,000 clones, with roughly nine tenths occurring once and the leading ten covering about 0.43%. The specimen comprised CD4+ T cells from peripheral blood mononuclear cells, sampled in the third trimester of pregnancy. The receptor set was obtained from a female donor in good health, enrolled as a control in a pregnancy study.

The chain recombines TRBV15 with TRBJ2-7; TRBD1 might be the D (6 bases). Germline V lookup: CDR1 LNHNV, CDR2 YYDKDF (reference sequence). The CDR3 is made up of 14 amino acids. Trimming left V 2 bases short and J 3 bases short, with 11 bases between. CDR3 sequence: CATSRQGSSYEQYF. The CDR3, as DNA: TGTGCCACCAGCAGACAGGGGTCTAGCTACGAGCAGTACTTC.

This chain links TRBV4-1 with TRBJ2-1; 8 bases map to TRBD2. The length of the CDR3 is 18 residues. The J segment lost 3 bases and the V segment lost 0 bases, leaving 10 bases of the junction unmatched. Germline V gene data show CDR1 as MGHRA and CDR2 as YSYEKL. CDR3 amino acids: CASSQERGRGGIYNEQFF. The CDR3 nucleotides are TGCGCCAGCAGCCAAGAGAGGGGACGCGGGGGGATCTACAATGAGCAGTTCTTC.

The CDR3 loop is CASSLEGLNTDTQYF. CDR3 DNA: TGTGCCAGCAGCTTGGAGGGACTGAACACAGATACGCAGTATTTT. The V gene is TRBV5-4, the J gene TRBJ2-3, with a tentative D call TRBD2 (6 bases). CDR1 and CDR2 (germline): SGHNT, YYREEE (reference sequence). Trimming stripped 0 bases from V and 2 bases from J, with 10 bases between. This CDR3 region has 15 residues.

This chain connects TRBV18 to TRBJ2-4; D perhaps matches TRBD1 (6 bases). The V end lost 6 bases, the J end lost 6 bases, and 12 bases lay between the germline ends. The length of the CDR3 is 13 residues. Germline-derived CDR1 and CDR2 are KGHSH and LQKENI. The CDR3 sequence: CASSDGQSNIQYF. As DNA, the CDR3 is TGTGCCAGCTCGGATGGACAGTCAAACATTCAGTACTTC. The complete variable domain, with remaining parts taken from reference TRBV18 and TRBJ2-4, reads NAGVMQNPRHLVRRRGQEARLRCSPMKGHSHVYWYRQLPEEGLKFMVYLQKENIIDESGMPKERFSAEFPKEGPSILRIQQVVRGDSAAYFCASSDGQSNIQYFGAGTRLSVL.

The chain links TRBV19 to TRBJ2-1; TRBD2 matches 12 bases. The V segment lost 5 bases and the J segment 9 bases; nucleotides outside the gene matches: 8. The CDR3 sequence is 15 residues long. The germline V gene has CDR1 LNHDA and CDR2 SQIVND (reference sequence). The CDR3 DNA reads TGTGCCAGTAGTCCGTCTAGCGGGAGGGCCGGTGAGCAGTTCTTC. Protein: CASSPSSGRAGEQFF.

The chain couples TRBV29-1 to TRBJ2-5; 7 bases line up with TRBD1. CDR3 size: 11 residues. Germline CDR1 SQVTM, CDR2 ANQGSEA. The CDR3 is CGGTAKETQYF. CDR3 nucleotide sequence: TGCGGTGGGACAGCCAAAGAGACCCAGTACTTC.

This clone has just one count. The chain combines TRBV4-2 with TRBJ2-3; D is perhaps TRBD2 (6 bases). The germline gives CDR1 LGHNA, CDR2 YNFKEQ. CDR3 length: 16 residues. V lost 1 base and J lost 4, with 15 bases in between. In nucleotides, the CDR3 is TGTGCCAGCAGCCAAGCCGGGGGTGCGCAATCAGATACGCAGTATTTT. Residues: CASSQAGGAQSDTQYF.

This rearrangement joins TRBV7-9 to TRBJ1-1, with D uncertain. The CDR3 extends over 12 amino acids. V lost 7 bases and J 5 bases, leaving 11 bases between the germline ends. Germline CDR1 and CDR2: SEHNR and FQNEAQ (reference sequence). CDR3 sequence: CASNSPWTEAFF. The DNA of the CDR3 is TGTGCCAGCAACTCCCCGTGGACTGAAGCTTTCTTT.

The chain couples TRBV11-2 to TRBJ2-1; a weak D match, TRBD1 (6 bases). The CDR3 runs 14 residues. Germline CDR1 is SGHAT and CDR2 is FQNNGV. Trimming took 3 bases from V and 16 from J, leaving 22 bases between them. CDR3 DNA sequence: TGTGCCAGCAGCTTGCAGTTTGGTGGGGGCAAACAATTCTTC. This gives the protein CASSLQFGGGKQFF.

The CDR3 DNA follows: TGTGCCAGCAAACAGGAGAACCAATACGAGCAGTACTTC. Amino acids: CASKQENQYEQYF. The V gene is TRBV7-9, the J gene TRBJ2-7; tentatively, D is TRBD1 (5 bases). Germline CDR1 and CDR2: SEHNR and FQNEAQ (reference sequence). V was pared by 7 bases and J by 4 bases, with 14 bases between. The CDR3 has 13 residues.

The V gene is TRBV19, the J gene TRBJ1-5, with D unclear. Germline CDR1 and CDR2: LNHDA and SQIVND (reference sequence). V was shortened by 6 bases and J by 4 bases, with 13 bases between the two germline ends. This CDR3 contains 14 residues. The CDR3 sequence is CASSSINGNQPQHF. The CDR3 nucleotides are TGTGCCAGTAGCTCTATAAACGGGAATCAGCCCCAGCATTTT.

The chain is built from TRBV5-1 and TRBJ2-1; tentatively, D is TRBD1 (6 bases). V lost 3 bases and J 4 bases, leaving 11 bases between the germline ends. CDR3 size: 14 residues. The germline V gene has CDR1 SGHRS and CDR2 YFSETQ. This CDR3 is CASSSEGEYNEQFF. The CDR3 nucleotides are TGCGCCAGCAGCTCAGAGGGGGAATACAATGAGCAGTTCTTC.

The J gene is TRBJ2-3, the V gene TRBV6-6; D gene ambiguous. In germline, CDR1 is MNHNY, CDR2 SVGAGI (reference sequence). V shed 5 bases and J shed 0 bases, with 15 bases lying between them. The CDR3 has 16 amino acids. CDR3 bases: TGTGCCAGCAGTCGCCGCGCTCTCGGTAGCACAGATACGCAGTATTTT. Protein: CASSRRALGSTDTQYF.

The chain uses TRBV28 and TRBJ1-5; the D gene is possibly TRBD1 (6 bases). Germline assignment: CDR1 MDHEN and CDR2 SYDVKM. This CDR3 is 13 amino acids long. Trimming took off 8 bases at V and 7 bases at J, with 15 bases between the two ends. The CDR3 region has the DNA TGTGCCAGCTGGGGAACAGGGAAACAGCCCCAGCATTTT. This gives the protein CASWGTGKQPQHF.

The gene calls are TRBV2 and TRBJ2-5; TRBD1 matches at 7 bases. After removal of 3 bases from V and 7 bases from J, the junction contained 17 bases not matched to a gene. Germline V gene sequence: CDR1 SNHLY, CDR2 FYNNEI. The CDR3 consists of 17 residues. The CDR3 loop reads CASSEKKGQLRARTQYF. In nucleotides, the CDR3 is TGTGCCAGCAGTGAGAAGAAGGGACAGTTAAGGGCCCGGACCCAGTACTTC.

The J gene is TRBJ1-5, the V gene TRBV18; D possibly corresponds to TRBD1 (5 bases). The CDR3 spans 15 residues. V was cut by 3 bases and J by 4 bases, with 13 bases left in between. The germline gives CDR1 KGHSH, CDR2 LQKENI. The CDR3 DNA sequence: TGTGCCAGCTCACCTCCCCAGGGTGGGAATCAGCCCCAGCATTTT. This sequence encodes CASSPPQGGNQPQHF.

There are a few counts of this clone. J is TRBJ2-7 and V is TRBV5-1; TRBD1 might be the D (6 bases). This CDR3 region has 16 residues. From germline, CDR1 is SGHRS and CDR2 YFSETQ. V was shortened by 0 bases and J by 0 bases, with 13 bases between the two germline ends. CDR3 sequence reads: CASSLVSLDSSYEQYF. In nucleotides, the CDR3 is TGCGCCAGCAGCTTGGTCTCCCTGGACAGCTCCTACGAGCAGTACTTC.

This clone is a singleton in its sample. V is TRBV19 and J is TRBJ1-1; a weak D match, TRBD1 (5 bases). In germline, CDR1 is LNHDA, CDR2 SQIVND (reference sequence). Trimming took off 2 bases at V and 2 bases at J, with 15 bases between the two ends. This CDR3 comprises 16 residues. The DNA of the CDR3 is TGTGCCAGTAGTATACGCAAACAGGTCTTCAACACTGAAGCTTTCTTT. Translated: CASSIRKQVFNTEAFF.

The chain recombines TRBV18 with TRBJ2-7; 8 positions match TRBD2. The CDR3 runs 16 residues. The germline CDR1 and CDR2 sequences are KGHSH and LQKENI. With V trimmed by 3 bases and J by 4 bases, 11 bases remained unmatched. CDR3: CASSPSVSGKVYEQYF. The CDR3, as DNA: TGTGCCAGCTCACCGTCGGTTAGCGGGAAAGTATACGAGCAGTACTTC.

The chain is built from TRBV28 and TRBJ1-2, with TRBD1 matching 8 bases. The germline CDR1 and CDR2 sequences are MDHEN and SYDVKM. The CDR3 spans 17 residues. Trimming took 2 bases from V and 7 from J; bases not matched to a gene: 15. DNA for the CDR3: TGTGCCAGCAGTTTACCCCAGTCGAATCAGGGGGCAGGTGGCTACACCTTC. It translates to CASSLPQSNQGAGGYTF.